These 5 T cell receptor beta chains share one sample of origin, sequenced in a study of T-cell reconstitution after alpha-beta-depleted transplantation in children. This sample's TCRbeta library carried unique molecular identifier barcodes. TCRdb reprocessed the PCR reads with MiXCR, giving one entry per CDR3 protein. The sample shows about 980,000 distinct CDR3 sequences, roughly 29% of them seen only once. The input for sequencing was PBMCs, mostly from graft donor cells, taken 360 days after TCRalphabeta/CD19-depleted stem cell transplant. All receptors come from a boy under two years old who had a stem cell transplant for SCID, so the T cells may come from the graft donor.

In this sample, this clonotype turned up a few times. The rearrangement joins TRBV16 to TRBJ1-5; D unresolved. The germline CDR1 and CDR2 sequences are KGHSY and FQNENV. Trimming shortened V by 1 base and J by 3 bases, and 10 bases separated the two germline ends. The CDR3 loop spans 15 amino acids. CDR3 sequence reads: CASSQFPGDNQPQHF. The CDR3 DNA reads TGTGCCAGCAGCCAATTCCCCGGGGACAATCAGCCCCAGCATTTT. The full variable domain, in which reference TRBV16 and TRBJ1-5 provide the parts outside the CDR3, is GEEVAQTPKHLVRGEGQKAKLYCAPIKGHSYVFWYQQVLKNEFKFLISFQNENVFDETGMPKERFSAKCLPNSPCSLEIQATKLEDSAVYFCASSQFPGDNQPQHFGDGTRLSIL.

DNA for the CDR3: TGTGCCAGCAGTTACGGACAAGTAGACACCGGGGAGCTGTTTTTT. It codes for CASSYGQVDTGELFF. This rearrangement joins TRBV12-3 or TRBV12-4 to TRBJ2-2; D perhaps matches TRBD1 (5 bases). The CDR3 spans 15 residues. Trimming took 4 bases from V and 3 from J, leaving 12 bases between them.

This clonotype was recorded once. This chain uses TRBV30 with TRBJ1-5; D not certain. Germline values: CDR1 GTSNPN, CDR2 SVGIG (reference sequence). This CDR3 contains 12 residues. Trimming pared 2 bases from V and 7 bases from J, leaving 9 bases between. The CDR3 here is CAWSRDLQPQHF. In nucleotides, the CDR3 is TGTGCCTGGAGTCGGGATTTACAGCCCCAGCATTTT.

In its sample, this clonotype was seen a few times. The chain couples TRBV4-3 to TRBJ2-7; no clear D gene. The CDR3 runs to 16 residues. V lost 0 bases to trimming and J lost 1 base, with 13 bases between them. Germline-derived CDR1 and CDR2 are LGHNA and YSLEER. This CDR3 reads CASSQDLSALSYEQYF. The CDR3 nucleotides are TGCGCCAGCAGCCAAGACCTATCAGCCCTTTCCTACGAGCAGTACTTC.

This clonotype was seen more than once but under ten times. The CDR3 protein is CASSPTAGNTEAFF. As DNA, the CDR3 is TGTGCCAGCTCACCCACCGCGGGCAACACTGAAGCTTTCTTT. The gene calls are TRBV18 and TRBJ1-1; no clear D. The CDR3 runs to 14 residues. The V gene's germline CDR1 is KGHSH and CDR2 LQKENI. V was trimmed by 3 bases and J by 2 bases, leaving 10 bases between them.